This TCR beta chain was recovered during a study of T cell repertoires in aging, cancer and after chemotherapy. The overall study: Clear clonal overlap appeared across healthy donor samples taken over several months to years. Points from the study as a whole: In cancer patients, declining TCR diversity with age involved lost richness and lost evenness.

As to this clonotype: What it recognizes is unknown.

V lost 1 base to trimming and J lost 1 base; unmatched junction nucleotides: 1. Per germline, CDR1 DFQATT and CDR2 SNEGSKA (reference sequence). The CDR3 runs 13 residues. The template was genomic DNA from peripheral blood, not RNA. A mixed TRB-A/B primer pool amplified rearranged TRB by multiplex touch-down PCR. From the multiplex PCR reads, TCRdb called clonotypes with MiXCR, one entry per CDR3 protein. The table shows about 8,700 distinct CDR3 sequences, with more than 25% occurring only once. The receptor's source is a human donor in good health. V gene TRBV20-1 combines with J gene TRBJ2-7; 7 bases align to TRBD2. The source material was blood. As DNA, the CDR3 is TGCAGTGCTAGAGCGGGGGGTTCCTACGAGCAGTACTTC. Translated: CSARAGGSYEQYF.